The 11 T cell receptor beta chains listed next were all sequenced from one sample in a study of T cells after posttransplantation cyclophosphamide. The table came from immunoSEQ multiplex PCR; TCRdb's copy has only in-frame clones and leaves some out. This sample yields some 11,000 clones, of which over 2% are seen a single time; about 16% belongs to the top ten. Busulfan-fludarabine conditioning, marrow transplant, and cyclophosphamide on days +3 and +4 were administered. The material sequenced was PBMCs, taken after allogeneic stem cell transplant with posttransplant cyclophosphamide. Source of these receptors: a young adult male patient who received an allogeneic stem cell transplant from a related donor, was CMV-positive, and had no GVHD. Some T cells may originate from the graft donor.

CDR3 sequence (DNA): TGCGCCAGCAGCCAACCAGGGGTCGGAAACACCATATATTTT. It specifies CASSQPGVGNTIYF. V and J are TRBV5-1 and TRBJ1-3, with D possibly being TRBD1 (6 bases). From germline, CDR1 is SGHRS and CDR2 YFSETQ. The CDR3 length is 14 residues. V shed 4 bases and J shed 4 bases, with 12 bases lying between them.

This clone was found a few times. The chain is built from TRBV11-2 and TRBJ2-1, with TRBD2 matching 9 bases. The CDR3 covers 14 residues. V lost 4 bases to trimming and J lost 8 bases; unmatched junction nucleotides: 6. Germline V gene sequence: CDR1 SGHAT, CDR2 FQNNGV. CDR3 DNA: TGTGCCAGCAGCTCGGGCGGGGGGGCATATGAGCAGTTCTTC. Encoded protein: CASSSGGGAYEQFF.

By sample share, this clone is medium-sized. The V gene is TRBV28, the J gene TRBJ2-7, with D perhaps matching TRBD1 (5 bases). CDR1 is MDHEN, CDR2 SYDVKM, per germline. V lost 6 bases to trimming and J lost 0 bases, with 18 bases between them. The CDR3 runs to 16 residues. CDR3 coding DNA: TGTGCCAGCAGCCACCGTGAAACAGGAAGCTCCTACGAGCAGTACTTC. It codes for CASSHRETGSSYEQYF. Full variable domain (missing parts from reference TRBV28 and TRBJ2-7): DVKVTQSSRYLVKRTGEKVFLECVQDMDHENMFWYRQDPGLGLRLIYFSYDVKMKEKGDIPEGYSVSREKKERFSLILESASTNQTSMYLCASSHRETGSSYEQYFGPGTRLTVT.

The chain combines TRBV14 with TRBJ2-2, with 7 bases fitting TRBD2. The germline gives CDR1 SGHDN, CDR2 FVKESK. Losses at the gene ends were 0 bases for V and 5 bases for J; bases not matched to a gene: 21. The CDR3 is made up of 21 amino acids. The CDR3 loop reads CASSQDFNFGGGPINTGELFF. The CDR3 DNA is TGTGCCAGCAGCCAAGATTTTAACTTTGGGGGAGGGCCGATAAATACCGGGGAGCTGTTTTTT.

Only a few counts were recorded for this clone. This chain uses TRBV11-3 with TRBJ1-2, with a tentative D call TRBD1 (5 bases). CDR3 length: 18 amino acids. Trimming stripped 5 bases from V and 7 bases from J, with 29 bases between. Germline lookup yields CDR1 SGHNT and CDR2 YENEEA. CDR3 bases: TGTGCCAGCAGCCTAATAGCGGGGTGGGGGGGGGATACGGCTGGCTACACCTTC. Its protein is CASSLIAGWGGDTAGYTF.

V and J are TRBV5-1 and TRBJ2-7, with TRBD1 matching 7 bases. Germline CDR1 reads SGHRS; CDR2 reads YFSETQ. CDR3 length: 13 residues. Losses at the gene ends were 5 bases for V and 0 bases for J; bases not matched to a gene: 2. The CDR3 DNA is TGCGCCAGCAGGGGGACAGACTCCTACGAGCAGTACTTC. It encodes CASRGTDSYEQYF.

V is TRBV5-8 and J is TRBJ1-5, with D uncertain. There are 11 residues in the CDR3. V dropped 4 bases and J dropped 13 bases, with 12 bases sitting between them. Germline-derived CDR1 and CDR2 are SGHTS and YDEGEE. CDR3 in DNA: TGTGCCAGCAGCCCCCAGGTGTCTCAGCATTTT. Its protein product is CASSPQVSQHF.

V and J are TRBV11-2 and TRBJ2-3, with TRBD2 matching over 8 bases. The CDR3 is made up of 16 amino acids. The V gene end was trimmed by 1 base and the J gene end by 5 bases; junction bases not matched to a gene: 8. Germline CDR1 is SGHAT and CDR2 is FQNNGV. The CDR3 is CASSLAGGQFGDTQYF. The DNA for the CDR3 is TGTGCCAGCAGCTTAGCGGGGGGGCAGTTTGGAGATACGCAGTATTTT.

The chain uses TRBV6-5 and TRBJ1-3; D is unclear. The germline CDR1 and CDR2 sequences are MNHEY and SVGAGI. Trimming cost V 4 bases and J 2 bases, with 12 bases left between them. The CDR3 has 15 amino acids. The CDR3 bases are TGTGCCAGCAGTTCCCCGTGGAGAACTGGAAACACCATATATTTT. It translates to CASSSPWRTGNTIYF.

The chain has TRBV9 and TRBJ2-1; 11 nucleotides align to TRBD2. Looked up from germline, CDR1 is SGDLS and CDR2 is YYNGEE. This CDR3 is 15 amino acids long. V trimming: 3 bases; J trimming: 4 bases; junction bases outside the gene matches: 3. The chain's CDR3 is CASSGSGGVYNEQFF. CDR3 DNA sequence: TGTGCCAGCAGCGGTAGCGGGGGGGTTTACAATGAGCAGTTCTTC.

The genes are TRBV28 and TRBJ2-5; 9 bases are shared with TRBD1. The J call may be in error: the DNA end matches TRBJ2-7 better. This CDR3 contains 14 residues. Germline CDR1 reads MDHEN; CDR2 reads SYDVKM. The CDR3 protein is CASSKTGGTYEQYF. In DNA form, the CDR3 reads TGTGCCAGCAGTAAGACAGGGGGTACCTACGAGCAGTACTTC.